The 15 T cell receptor beta chains below were found in one sample sequenced in a study of cytomegalovirus exposure and HLA in healthy donors. 60 Vbeta and 13 Jbeta primers were used in PCR. The protocol was immunoSEQ multiplex PCR, while the TCRdb copy is restricted to in-frame clones and leaves out a portion. The table lists some 200,000 clones, roughly 80% of them singletons. Material: PBMCs. The receptors shown here come from a man in his forties in good health and CMV-seropositive.

The chain recombines TRBV27 with TRBJ2-7; perhaps TRBD2 as D (5 bases). Trimming stripped 0 bases from V and 6 bases from J, with 9 bases between. The germline V gene has CDR1 MNHEY and CDR2 SMNVEV (reference sequence). The CDR3 is made up of 13 amino acids. Written as DNA, the CDR3 is TGTGCCAGCAGTTTATCTCGGACTGGCGAGCAGTACTTC. This encodes CASSLSRTGEQYF.

The V and J genes are TRBV19 and TRBJ2-3; 11 bases align to TRBD2. The CDR3 covers 15 residues. Germline V gene sequence: CDR1 LNHDA, CDR2 SQIVND (reference sequence). The V segment lost 4 bases and the J segment 4 bases; nucleotides outside the gene matches: 4. The CDR3 reads CASSNGTSGPDTQYF. CDR3 DNA sequence: TGTGCCAGTAGTAACGGGACTAGCGGCCCAGATACGCAGTATTTT.

This chain connects TRBV11-1 to TRBJ2-7; 9 nucleotides match TRBD1. The CDR3 is made up of 15 amino acids. Germline CDR1 SGHAT, CDR2 FQDESV (reference sequence). V gave up 2 bases and J gave up 7 bases; unmatched junction bases: 9. This CDR3 reads CASSLNTGGFGEQYF. In nucleotides, the CDR3 is TGTGCCAGCAGCTTAAACACAGGGGGCTTCGGGGAGCAGTACTTC.

The rearrangement links TRBV12-2 to TRBJ2-5; TRBD1, the table's D call, was not compared with the DNA. TRBV12-2 corresponds to a pseudogene. The CDR3 sequence is 13 residues long. The CDR3 DNA is TGTGCAAGTCGCCCAGGGCACCCCGGGACCCAGTACTTC. It translates to CASRPGHPGTQYF.

J is TRBJ1-1 and V is TRBV7-9; no definite D call. V was clipped by 5 bases and J by 1 base, with 11 bases between them. The CDR3 runs to 14 residues. Germline V lookup: CDR1 SEHNR, CDR2 FQNEAQ (reference sequence). The CDR3 region has the DNA TGTGCCAGCAGCCGGGAGTTGGGGAACACTGAAGCTTTCTTT. Protein product: CASSRELGNTEAFF.

This chain links TRBV9 with TRBJ2-1, with TRBD1 as a possible D gene (5 bases). CDR1 and CDR2 (germline): SGDLS, YYNGEE. V gave up 3 bases and J gave up 2 bases, with 15 bases separating them. This CDR3 contains 16 residues. CDR3 amino acids: CASSALQGRTYNEQFF. The CDR3 DNA sequence: TGTGCCAGCAGCGCCCTCCAGGGAAGGACCTACAATGAGCAGTTCTTC.

This chain connects TRBV27 to TRBJ1-2; the D is unclear. From germline, CDR1 is MNHEY and CDR2 SMNVEV (reference sequence). There are 14 residues in the CDR3. Deletions cut 5 bases from V and 5 bases from J, with 15 bases between. The CDR3 loop is CASSPSEGRYGYTF. CDR3 sequence (DNA): TGTGCCAGCAGTCCGTCTGAAGGGAGGTATGGCTACACCTTC.

In the case of this clone: Other DNA sequences in the same sample also yield this CDR3. CDR3 coding DNA: TGTGCCAGCAGCTTAGGAGGGTCCAACACTGAAGCTTTCTTT. Protein: CASSLGGSNTEAFF. The rearrangement links TRBV7-8 to TRBJ1-1; D remains ambiguous. There are 14 residues in the CDR3. V was shortened by 1 base and J by 2 bases, with 8 bases between the two germline ends. Germline-derived CDR1 and CDR2 are SGHVS and FQNEAQ.

The rearrangement uses TRBV5-4 and TRBJ1-3; the match to TRBD1 covers 7 bases. This CDR3 spans 16 amino acids. The germline V gene has CDR1 SGHNT and CDR2 YYREEE (reference sequence). The junction had 7 bases not matched to a gene; V was cut back by 4 bases and J by 0 bases. In DNA form, the CDR3 reads TGTGCCAGCAGCCTGGACAGGCGGAGCTCTGGAAACACCATATATTTT. Translating it yields CASSLDRRSSGNTIYF.

This clone was detected only a few times. Other DNA sequences in the same sample also yield this CDR3. The J gene is TRBJ2-3, the V gene TRBV2, with D tentatively TRBD2 (6 bases). Trimming shortened V by 5 bases and J by 3 bases, and 9 bases separated the two germline ends. This CDR3 is built from 13 residues. CDR1 and CDR2 (germline): SNHLY, FYNNEI. CDR3 DNA sequence: TGTGCCAGCAGTTTGGCGGGAACAGATACGCAGTATTTT. Its protein product is CASSLAGTDTQYF.

V and J are TRBV2 and TRBJ1-5; no firm D call. The CDR3 totals 14 residues. Germline V gene lookup returns CDR1 SNHLY and CDR2 FYNNEI. The germline V and J ends were trimmed by 3 bases and 0 bases, with 6 bases remaining between them. CDR3 DNA: TGTGCCAGCAGTGAGGGCAGTAGCAATCAGCCCCAGCATTTT. Residues: CASSEGSSNQPQHF.

This chain connects TRBV5-1 to TRBJ2-7; possible D gene TRBD1, 5 bases. V was shortened by 0 bases and J by 0 bases, with 7 bases between the two germline ends. This CDR3 contains 14 residues. Germline values: CDR1 SGHRS, CDR2 YFSETQ. The CDR3 is CASSLEGPSYEQYF. The CDR3 coding sequence is TGCGCCAGCAGCTTGGAGGGGCCCTCCTACGAGCAGTACTTC.

The V call is TRBV5-4, the J call TRBJ2-5, with D unresolved. Germline V gene sequence: CDR1 SGHNT, CDR2 YYREEE (reference sequence). The CDR3 covers 14 residues. Trimming shortened V by 7 bases and J by 3 bases, and 16 bases separated the two germline ends. The CDR3 coding sequence is TGTGCCAGCGGAACAGTCAATACCAAAGAGACCCAGTACTTC. Amino acid sequence: CASGTVNTKETQYF.

This sequence joins TRBV7-2 and TRBJ2-7; 7 bases agree with TRBD2. The germline gives CDR1 SGHTA, CDR2 FQGNSA. J lost 0 bases, V lost 4 bases, and 6 bases had no gene match. This CDR3 spans 15 amino acids. This chain's CDR3 is CASSSRGGGSYEQYF. The DNA of the CDR3 is TGTGCCAGCAGCTCGAGAGGCGGGGGCTCCTACGAGCAGTACTTC.

The V and J genes are TRBV4-3 and TRBJ1-5; 8 nucleotides line up with TRBD1. Germline V gives CDR1 LGHNA, CDR2 YSLEER. J was trimmed by 8 bases and V by 0 bases; bases with no gene match: 6. There are 15 residues in the CDR3. The CDR3 coding sequence is TGCGCCAGCAGCCAAGATAGAACAGGGGGTGAGCCCCAGCATTTT. Amino acid sequence: CASSQDRTGGEPQHF.